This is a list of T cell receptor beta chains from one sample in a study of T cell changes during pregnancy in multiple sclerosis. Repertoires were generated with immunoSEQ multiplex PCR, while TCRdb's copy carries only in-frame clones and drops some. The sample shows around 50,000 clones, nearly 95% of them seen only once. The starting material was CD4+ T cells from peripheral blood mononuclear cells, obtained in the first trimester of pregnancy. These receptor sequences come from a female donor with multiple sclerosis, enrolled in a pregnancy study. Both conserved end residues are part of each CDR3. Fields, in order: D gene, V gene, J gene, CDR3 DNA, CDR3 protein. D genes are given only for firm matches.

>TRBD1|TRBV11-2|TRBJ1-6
TGTGCCAGCAGCTCCAGGACAGGGTTTGTCGATAATTCACCCCTCCACTTT
CASSSRTGFVDNSPLHF
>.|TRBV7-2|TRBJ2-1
TGTGCCAGCAGCGTAAGGACGGCAGGTGTAACCCAAAGCGGTGAGCAGTTCTTC
CASSVRTAGVTQSGEQFF
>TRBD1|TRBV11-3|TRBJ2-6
TGTGCCAGCAGCGCCGGGACAGGGAACTCTGGGGCCAACGTCCTGACTTTC
CASSAGTGNSGANVLTF
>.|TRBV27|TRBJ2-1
TGTGCCAGCAGTTTATTCGAAGAGAATGAGCAGTTCTTC
CASSLFEENEQFF
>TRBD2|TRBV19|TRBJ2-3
TGTGCCAGTAGTAACCCTCTGGCGGGGGGCAACACGCAGTATTTT
CASSNPLAGGNTQYF
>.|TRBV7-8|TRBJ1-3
TGTGCCAGCAGCTTAGGGCGGGCGAAAGTAAACACCATATATTTT
CASSLGRAKVNTIYF
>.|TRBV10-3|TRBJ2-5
TGTGCCATCAGCTCCGAAGAGACCCAGTACTTC
CAISSEETQYF
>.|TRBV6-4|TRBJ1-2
TGTGCCAGCAGTGACTCGGCAGGGGATTACTATGGCTACACCTTC
CASSDSAGDYYGYTF
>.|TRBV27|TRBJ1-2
TGTGCCAGCAGTCCCTCGGGACACCGCTATGGCTACACCTTC
CASSPSGHRYGYTF
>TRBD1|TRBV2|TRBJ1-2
TGTGCCAGCAAGAGACAGGGGGCCCGCCATGGCTACACCTTC
CASKRQGARHGYTF
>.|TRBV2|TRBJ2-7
TGTGCCAGCACACCCGACAAGCCCCAACAGTACTTC
CASTPDKPQQYF
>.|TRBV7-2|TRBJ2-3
TGTGCCAGCAGCTTAGCGTCGGGAGGCACAGATACGCAGTATTTT
CASSLASGGTDTQYF
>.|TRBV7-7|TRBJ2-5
TGTGCTAGCAGCTTAGTAGGGAGCGGCCAAGAGACCCAGTACTTC
CASSLVGSGQETQYF
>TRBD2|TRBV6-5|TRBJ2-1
TGTGCCAGCAGCCGCGGCGGGGGGAATGAGCAGTTCTTC
CASSRGGGNEQFF
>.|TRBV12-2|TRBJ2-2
TGTGCAAGTCGCTACGGGGGGCCAAAGCCCGGGGAGCTGTTTTTT
CASRYGGPKPGELFF
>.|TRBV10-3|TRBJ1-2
TGTGCCATCATGGGCGGGCCGCAAAACTATGGCTACACCTTC
CAIMGGPQNYGYTF
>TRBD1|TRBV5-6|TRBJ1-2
TGTGCCAGCAGCGCACCGACAGGGGTGGGGGACTATGGCTACACCTTC
CASSAPTGVGDYGYTF